This T cell receptor beta chain was retrieved from a study of identical twins. Germline V CDR1 and CDR2: SGHRS, YFSETQ. This CDR3 is built from 13 residues. V lost 3 bases and J lost 4, with 10 bases in between. This clonotype was counted many times. Its target is unknown. Template switching (which added a universal primer site) was used, and cDNA carried unique molecular identifiers. TCRdb fed the 5' RACE reads into MiXCR, producing one record per CDR3 protein. There are around 470,000 distinct CDR3 sequences in the sample; over 12% occur only once, and about 0.52% lies in the top ten. Broader study findings: Modelling underestimated the level of out-of-frame TCR alpha sharing observed in monozygotic twins.

These data were also filed under a second study, of yellow fever vaccine responses in identical twins.

V usage is TRBV5-1 and J usage is TRBJ2-5; maybe TRBD2 (5 bases). This receptor was obtained from a woman aged 18-29 years in good health. Sequences were obtained from CD4+ T cells sorted from blood. As DNA, the CDR3 is TGCGCCAGCAGCTCGGGTGCGGGAGAGACCCAGTACTTC. It codes for CASSSGAGETQYF.